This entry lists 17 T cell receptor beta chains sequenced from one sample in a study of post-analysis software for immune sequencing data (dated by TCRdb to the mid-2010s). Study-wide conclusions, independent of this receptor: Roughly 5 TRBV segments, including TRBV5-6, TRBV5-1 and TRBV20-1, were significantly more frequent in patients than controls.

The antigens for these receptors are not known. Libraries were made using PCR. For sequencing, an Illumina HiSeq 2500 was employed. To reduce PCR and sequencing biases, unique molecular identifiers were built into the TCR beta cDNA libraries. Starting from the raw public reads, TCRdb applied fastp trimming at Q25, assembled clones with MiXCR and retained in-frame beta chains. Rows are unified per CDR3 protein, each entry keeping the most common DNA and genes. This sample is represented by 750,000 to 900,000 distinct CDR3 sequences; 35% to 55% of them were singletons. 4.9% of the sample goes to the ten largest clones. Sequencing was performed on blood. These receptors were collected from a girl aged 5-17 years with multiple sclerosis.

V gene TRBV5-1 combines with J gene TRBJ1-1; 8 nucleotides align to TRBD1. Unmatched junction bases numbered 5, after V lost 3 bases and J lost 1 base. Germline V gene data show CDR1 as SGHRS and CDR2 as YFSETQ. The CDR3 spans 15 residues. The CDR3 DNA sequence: TGCGCCAGCAGCTCGGACAGGGCTAAGAACACTGAAGCTTTCTTT. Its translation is CASSSDRAKNTEAFF. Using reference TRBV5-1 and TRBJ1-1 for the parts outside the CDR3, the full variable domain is KAGVTQTPRYLIKTRGQQVTLSCSPISGHRSVSWYQQTPGQGLQFLFEYFSETQRNKGNFPGRFSGRQFSNSRSEMNVSTLELGDSALYLCASSSDRAKNTEAFFGQGTRLTVV.

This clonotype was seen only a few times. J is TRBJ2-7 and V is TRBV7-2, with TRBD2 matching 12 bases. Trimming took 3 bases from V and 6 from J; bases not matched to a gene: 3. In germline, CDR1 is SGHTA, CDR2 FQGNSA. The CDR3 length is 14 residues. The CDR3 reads CASSLTSGSFEQYF. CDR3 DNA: TGTGCCAGCAGCTTGACTAGCGGGAGTTTCGAGCAGTACTTC.

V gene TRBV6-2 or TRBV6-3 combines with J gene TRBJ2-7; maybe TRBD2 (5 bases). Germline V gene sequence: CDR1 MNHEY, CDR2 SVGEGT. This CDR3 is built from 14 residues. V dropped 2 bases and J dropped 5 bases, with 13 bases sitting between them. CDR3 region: CASSYPPRRNEQYF. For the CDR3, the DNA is TGTGCCAGCAGTTACCCCCCGCGGAGGAACGAGCAGTACTTC.

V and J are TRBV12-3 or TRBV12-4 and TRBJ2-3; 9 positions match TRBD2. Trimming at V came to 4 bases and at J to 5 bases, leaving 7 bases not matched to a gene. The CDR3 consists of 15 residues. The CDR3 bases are TGTGCCAGCAGTTCGAGGACTAGCGTTGGAGATACGCAGTATTTT. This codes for CASSSRTSVGDTQYF.

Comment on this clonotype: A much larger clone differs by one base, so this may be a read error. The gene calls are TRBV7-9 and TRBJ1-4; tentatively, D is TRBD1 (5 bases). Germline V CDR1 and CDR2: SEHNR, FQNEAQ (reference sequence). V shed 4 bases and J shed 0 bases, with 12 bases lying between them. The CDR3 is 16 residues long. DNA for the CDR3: TGTGCCAGCAGCTGGTCCAACAGGACAACTAATGAAAAACTGTTTTTT. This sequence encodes CASSWSNRTTNEKLFF. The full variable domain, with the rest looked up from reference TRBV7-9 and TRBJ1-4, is DTGVSQNPRHKITKRGQNVTFRCDPISEHNRLYWYRQTLGQGPEFLTYFQNEAQLEKSRLLSDRFSAERPKGSFSTLEIQRTEQGDSAMYLCASSWSNRTTNEKLFFGSGTQLSVL.

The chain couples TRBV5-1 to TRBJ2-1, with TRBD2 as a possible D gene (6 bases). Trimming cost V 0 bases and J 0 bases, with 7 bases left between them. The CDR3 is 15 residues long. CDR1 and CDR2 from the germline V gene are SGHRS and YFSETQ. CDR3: CASSLGGNSYNEQFF. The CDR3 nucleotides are TGCGCCAGCAGCTTGGGCGGGAACTCCTACAATGAGCAGTTCTTC.

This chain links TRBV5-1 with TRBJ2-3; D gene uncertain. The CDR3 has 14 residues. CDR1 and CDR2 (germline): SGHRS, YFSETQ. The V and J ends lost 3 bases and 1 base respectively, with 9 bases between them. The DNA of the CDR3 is TGCGCCAGCAGCTCAGGTGACGGCACAGATACGCAGTATTTT. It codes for CASSSGDGTDTQYF.

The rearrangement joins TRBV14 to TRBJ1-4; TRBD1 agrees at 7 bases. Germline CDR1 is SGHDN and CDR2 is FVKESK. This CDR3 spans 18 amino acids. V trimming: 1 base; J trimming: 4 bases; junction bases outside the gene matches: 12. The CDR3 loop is CASSQVPGRGGVNEKLFF. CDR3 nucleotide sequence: TGTGCCAGCAGCCAAGTGCCCGGGAGAGGGGGCGTTAATGAAAAACTGTTTTTT. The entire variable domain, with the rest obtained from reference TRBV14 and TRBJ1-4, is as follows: EAGVTQFPSHSVIEKGQTVTLRCDPISGHDNLYWYRRVMGKEIKFLLHFVKESKQDESGMPNNRFLAERTGGTYSTLKVQPAELEDSGVYFCASSQVPGRGGVNEKLFFGSGTQLSVL.

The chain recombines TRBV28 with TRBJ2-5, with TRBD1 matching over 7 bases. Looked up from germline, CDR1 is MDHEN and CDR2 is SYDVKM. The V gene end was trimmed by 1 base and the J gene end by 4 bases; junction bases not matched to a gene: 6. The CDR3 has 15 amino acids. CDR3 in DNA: TGTGCCAGCAGTTTATTCGGGGCAGGGGGAGAGACCCAGTACTTC. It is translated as CASSLFGAGGETQYF.

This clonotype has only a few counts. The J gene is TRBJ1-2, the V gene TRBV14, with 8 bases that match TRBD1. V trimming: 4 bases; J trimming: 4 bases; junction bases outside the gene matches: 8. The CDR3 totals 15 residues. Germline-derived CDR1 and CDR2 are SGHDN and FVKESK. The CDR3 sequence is CASSRDRLPLYGYTF. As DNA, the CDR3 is TGTGCCAGCAGCCGGGACAGGCTCCCTCTCTATGGCTACACCTTC.

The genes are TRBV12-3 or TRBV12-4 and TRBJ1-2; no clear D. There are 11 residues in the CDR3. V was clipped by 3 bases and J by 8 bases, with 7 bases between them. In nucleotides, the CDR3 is TGTGCCAGCAGTTTCGGCAGGGGCTACACCTTC. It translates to CASSFGRGYTF.

The CDR3 loop is CASSYSGVIPNYGYTF. The CDR3 DNA reads as TGTGCCAGCAGTTACTCCGGGGTCATTCCGAACTATGGCTACACCTTC. The chain couples TRBV6-5 to TRBJ1-2; D is unresolved. The germline V gene has CDR1 MNHEY and CDR2 SVGAGI. The CDR3 covers 16 residues. V was clipped by 0 bases and J by 2 bases, with 13 bases between them.

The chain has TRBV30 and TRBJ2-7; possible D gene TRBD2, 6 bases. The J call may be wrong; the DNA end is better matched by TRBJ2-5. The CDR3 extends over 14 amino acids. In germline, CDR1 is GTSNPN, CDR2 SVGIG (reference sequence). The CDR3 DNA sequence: TGTGCCTGGAGTCCCGGACTATTAGGAGAGACCCAGTACTTC. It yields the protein CAWSPGLLGETQYF.

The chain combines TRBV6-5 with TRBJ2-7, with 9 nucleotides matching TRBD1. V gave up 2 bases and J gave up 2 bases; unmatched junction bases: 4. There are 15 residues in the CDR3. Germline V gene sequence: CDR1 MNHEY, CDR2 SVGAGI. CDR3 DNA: TGTGCCAGCAGTTACGACGGGACAGGGACCTACGAGCAGTACTTC. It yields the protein CASSYDGTGTYEQYF.

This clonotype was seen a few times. The DNA for the CDR3 is TGTGCCAGCAGCCAGACAGGGTTTCAGCCCCAGCATTTT. Residues: CASSQTGFQPQHF. The chain links TRBV9 to TRBJ1-5; 7 bases are a match to TRBD1. CDR1 and CDR2 from the germline V gene are SGDLS and YYNGEE. V shed 4 bases, J shed 6 bases, and the junction held 4 bases outside the gene matches. This CDR3 is built from 13 residues.

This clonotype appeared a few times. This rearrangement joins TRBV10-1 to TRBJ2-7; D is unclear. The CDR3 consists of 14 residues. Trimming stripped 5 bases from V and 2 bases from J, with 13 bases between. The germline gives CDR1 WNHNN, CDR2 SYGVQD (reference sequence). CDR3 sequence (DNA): TGCGCCAGCAGTTCCCCGGGCCCCCCCTACGAGCAGTACTTC. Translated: CASSSPGPPYEQYF.

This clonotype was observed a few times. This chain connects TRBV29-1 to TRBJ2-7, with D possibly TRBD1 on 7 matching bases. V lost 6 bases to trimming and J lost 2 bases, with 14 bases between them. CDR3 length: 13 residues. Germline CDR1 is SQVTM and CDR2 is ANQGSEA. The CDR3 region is CSVEGAVPYEQYF. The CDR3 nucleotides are TGCAGCGTGGAGGGGGCAGTTCCCTACGAGCAGTACTTC.